This TCR beta chain came from a study of early T cells in non-severe SARS-CoV-2 infection. Whole-study context: Chains were unpaired, as sequencing was done on bulk RNA from unsorted whole blood. Study outcomes and limitations: There was a bias toward anti-spike CD8 responses in VDJdb matching, which missed private and CD4 specificities.

V lost 4 bases and J lost 1, with 7 bases in between. The CDR3 is made up of 13 amino acids. Germline V gene lookup returns CDR1 SGHDN and CDR2 FVKESK. This clonotype was seen more than once but under ten times. Its antigen is undetermined. TCRdb fed the 5' RACE reads into MiXCR, producing one record per CDR3 protein. The sample gives about 60,000 distinct CDR3 sequences, approximately 12% of which show up once; roughly 4.2% is in the top ten. This clonotype was obtained from an adult who was a healthcare worker with PCR-confirmed SARS-CoV-2 infection or an uninfected control (not recorded which). Sequenced input: whole blood. The V and J genes are TRBV14 and TRBJ1-1; D ambiguous. The CDR3 is CASSRQTNTEAFF. In DNA form, the CDR3 reads TGTGCCAGCAGCCGGCAGACGAACACTGAAGCTTTCTTT.